The source of this T cell receptor beta chain is a study of early T cells in non-severe SARS-CoV-2 infection. Study results and caveats: Clonotype matching in VDJdb favored anti-spike CD8 responses and did not capture private and CD4 specificities.

There are 13 residues in the CDR3. The J segment lost 10 bases and the V segment lost 3 bases, leaving 2 bases of the junction unmatched. This clonotype was recorded many times. No antigen is known for it. Attachment of unique molecular identifiers to individual cDNA molecules was performed. TCRdb reprocessed the 5' RACE reads via MiXCR and lists one record per CDR3 protein. This table has 30,000 to 45,000 distinct CDR3 sequences, roughly 4% appearing once. This clonotype originated in an adult who was a healthcare worker with PCR-confirmed SARS-CoV-2 infection or an uninfected control (not recorded which). What was sequenced was whole blood. V is TRBV12-3 or TRBV12-4 and J is TRBJ2-1, with TRBD1 matching over 11 bases. CDR3 region: CASSFGTGGEQFF. CDR3 nucleotides: TGTGCCAGCAGTTTCGGGACAGGGGGAGAGCAGTTCTTC.